This T cell receptor (beta chain) is drawn from a study of vaccination effects on CD4 cells after COVID-19. Study in general: Post-vaccine specimens arrived a median 72 days past the second dose.

ViraFEST used viral peptide pools to expand antigen-specific CD4+ T cells before sequencing. Culturing for ten to eleven days preceded CD4+ T cell isolation. As their vaccination, participants received two doses of either BNT162b2 or mRNA-1273. Wells of around 2 million PBMC each were grown with roughly 10 IU/ml IL-2 and approximately 9.5 ug/ml peptides. The authors replaced half the medium with IL-2 medium on days 3 and 7. In its sample, this clone was seen a few times. Its antigen is not identified. Per germline, CDR1 SGHTA and CDR2 FQGNSA. The length of the CDR3 is 15 residues. V was pared by 5 bases and J by 3 bases, with 13 bases between. Using immunoSEQ multiplex PCR, the repertoire was profiled, and TCRdb retains in-frame clones only, with some absent. The sample lists about 81,000 clones; over 75% were seen once. Findings and caveats of the study: Common cold coronavirus cross-reactivity was shown by only 1 of 255 vaccine-induced clones in healthy vaccinees.

The V and J genes are TRBV7-2 and TRBJ2-2, with D possibly being TRBD1 or TRBD2 (5 bases each). The sequencing here drew on CD4+ T cells from PBMCs cultured with HCoV-OC43 spike peptides, taken after COVID-19 vaccination. The sample's subset: HCoV-OC43 spike overlapping peptide pool stimulation. The clonotype comes from a human donor who received a COVID-19 vaccine. CDR3 protein: CASSPGRRDTGELFF. CDR3 nucleotide sequence: TGTGCCAGCAGCCCGGGGCGCCGGGACACCGGGGAGCTGTTTTTT.